This paragraph reports one T cell receptor (beta chain). Its antigen has not been determined. Per-base quality was not reported, and no clone a single base away is much larger than it. From cysteine to phenylalanine, the CDR3 is 13 amino acids long. This entry keeps only the CDR3 DNA: 39 bases, framed from base 1. Trimming takes 7 bases from V and 8 bases from J, and the germline ends sit 17 bases apart. The sample belongs to a study of T-cell memory formation after mild COVID-19 (dated by TCRdb to 2020 to 2023). Turning to the overall study: Most TCR sequence clusters were specific to one of the two donors. T-cell clones expanding and contracting after mild COVID-19 in two donors were tracked by longitudinal TCRalpha and TCRbeta repertoire sequencing. The cohort comprised two young, previously healthy adult volunteers, one female and one male. Here is what the overall study found, with its caveats: Contracting CD4+ clones turned up mainly in the CM and EM memory subsets, whereas EMRA was where CD8+ clones were enriched. The second-wave clones that peaked on day 37 were not confirmed to be SARS-CoV-2 specific. Balanced CD4/CD8 phenotypes were observed for clones contracting from day 15 to 85, whereas a bias towards CD4+ was observed for a second wave of clones expanding from day 15 to 37. The detection of some responding clones in pre-infection memory suggests that pre-existing cross-reactive memory T cells joined the SARS-CoV-2 response. The study covered only a couple of mild cases, and larger cohorts including severe cases with pre-infection samples were considered necessary.

Ficoll-Paque density gradient centrifugation was the method used to isolate PBMCs. The sample was run on an Illumina NovaSeq 6000. TCRalpha and TCRbeta cDNA libraries were constructed by 5'RACE with constant-segment primers, with sample barcodes and unique molecular identifiers being introduced. RNA was extracted from every sample with Trizol reagent. The libraries were amplified in two PCR steps, and the second step added a second sample barcode and Illumina TruSeq adapters. Sequencing of the libraries was done on an Illumina NovaSeq, producing 2 x 150 bp paired-end reads. The source study handled its data this way. Demultiplexing of reads and collapsing into UMI-guided consensus sequences were performed with migec v1.2.7. Using mixcr v2.1.11, UMI consensuses were aligned to TRA and TRB V and J templates and then assembled into clonotypes. A clonotype was counted as expanded or contracted only when both edgeR and NoisET called the clonotype significant, with the noise models trained on biological replicates. edgeR calls used a false discovery rate-adjusted p below 0.01 and a log2 fold-change threshold of 1. As an exploratory analysis of dynamics, PCA with hierarchical clustering was applied to max-normalized trajectories of the 1000 most abundant clonotypes. Separately sequenced CD4+ and CD8+ repertoires were used to assign a CD4 or CD8 phenotype to each responding clone. The raw public reads went through TCRdb reprocessing: fastp at Q25, MiXCR clone calling, in-frame beta chains kept. A single entry per CDR3 protein holds the most common genes and DNA from its merged rows. These V and J calls are TCRdb output, not the study's own analysis. Within this sample are 550,000 to 600,000 distinct CDR3 sequences, with less than 25% of them counted one time only. The ten largest clonotypes hold around 8.4% of the sample.

Sequencing was performed on PBMCs or a T cell subset sorted from them (not recorded which). The chain is made from TRBV12-3 or TRBV12-4 and TRBJ1-2, and possibly TRBD1, on 6 matching bases. This TCR derives from an adult woman who had mild COVID-19 (a few samples of this study predate the infection). The sample titles of this study are shuffled in the database, so cell type and time point are left out; the donor was told from shared clones. CDR3 region: CASNRGRGDGYTF. The sequenced DNA: TGTGCCAGCAATCGTGGGAGGGGGGACGGCTACACCTTC.